Shown below are 31 T cell receptor beta chains from a single sample sequenced in a study of blood T cell repertoires in COVID-19. Data came from immunoSEQ multiplex PCR; TCRdb stores just in-frame clones and leaves some out. The table lists under 150,000 clones, roughly 73% of them singletons. Input material: peripheral blood. The receptors were sampled from a woman in her forties or fifties with active or convalescent COVID-19.

The chain joins TRBV27 to TRBJ2-7; weak D call: TRBD2 (5 bases). The CDR3 is made up of 15 amino acids. V was cut by 2 bases and J by 0 bases, with 11 bases left in between. Per the germline V gene, CDR1 is MNHEY and CDR2 is SMNVEV (reference sequence). As DNA, the CDR3 is TGTGCCAGCAGTTTAAGGTCGGGATTCTCCTACGAGCAGTACTTC. Residues: CASSLRSGFSYEQYF.

V is TRBV19 and J is TRBJ2-5; no clear D. Trimming removed 3 bases at V and 9 bases at J, with 14 bases between. The CDR3 extends over 13 amino acids. Germline V lookup: CDR1 LNHDA, CDR2 SQIVND (reference sequence). This CDR3 reads CASSMGPRLSQYF. The CDR3 DNA reads TGTGCCAGTAGTATGGGCCCCAGGTTGTCCCAGTACTTC.

The CDR3 reads CASSPAGTSNEKLFF. For the CDR3, the DNA is TGTGCCAGCAGTCCTGCGGGGACTTCTAATGAAAAACTGTTTTTT. This chain connects TRBV28 to TRBJ1-4; tentative D call: TRBD1 (5 bases). Trimming removed 5 bases from V and 3 bases from J, with 13 bases in between. Germline V lookup: CDR1 MDHEN, CDR2 SYDVKM. The CDR3 runs to 15 residues.

This clone was recorded a few times. V and J are TRBV5-4 and TRBJ2-7; D possibly corresponds to TRBD1 (6 bases). Trimming removed 4 bases at V and 4 bases at J, with 9 bases between. The CDR3 is 12 amino acids. CDR1 and CDR2 (germline): SGHNT, YYREEE (reference sequence). The CDR3 reads CASSLDRYEQYF. Here the CDR3 DNA reads TGTGCCAGCAGCCTCGACAGGTACGAGCAGTACTTC.

This clone was seen once. The rearrangement uses TRBV7-2 and TRBJ2-6; D is ambiguous. CDR3 length: 18 residues. Trimming left V 0 bases short and J 0 bases short, with 12 bases between. CDR1 is SGHTA, CDR2 FQGNSA, per germline. In DNA, the CDR3 is TGTGCCAGCAGCTTAGCAGGCGCGGAGCTCTCTGGGGCCAACGTCCTGACTTTC. Its protein product is CASSLAGAELSGANVLTF.

Points on this clone: A read error may produce the germline difference seen at one junction end. The chain recombines TRBV7-7 with TRBJ2-5; 8 bases agree with TRBD1. The CDR3 is 14 residues long. Per germline, CDR1 SSHAT and CDR2 FNYEAQ (reference sequence). The CDR3 sequence: CASSQDRDRETQYF. For the CDR3, the DNA is TGTGCTAGCAGTCAGGACAGGGATCGGGAGACCCAGTACTTC. Based on the CDR3 plus reference TRBV7-7 and TRBJ2-5, the full variable domain is GAGVSQSPRYKVTKRGQDVTLRCDPISSHATLYWYQQALGQGPEFLTYFNYEAQPDKSGLPSDRFSAERPEGSISTLTIQRTEQRDSAMYRCASSQDRDRETQYFGPGTRLLVL.

V gene TRBV28 combines with J gene TRBJ2-3, with a tentative D call TRBD2 (6 bases). Trimming pared 3 bases from V and 4 bases from J, leaving 14 bases between. There are 15 residues in the CDR3. CDR1 and CDR2 from the germline V gene are MDHEN and SYDVKM. The CDR3 region is CASSLGGGLADTQYF. Here the CDR3 DNA reads TGTGCCAGCAGTTTGGGTGGAGGGCTCGCAGATACGCAGTATTTT.

This clone was recorded a few times. V gene TRBV11-2 combines with J gene TRBJ2-7; TRBD2 is a possible D gene (6 bases). CDR1 is SGHAT, CDR2 FQNNGV, per germline. V was trimmed by 5 bases and J by 8 bases, leaving 22 bases between them. The CDR3 consists of 15 residues. CDR3 DNA: TGTGCCAGCAGCCGTTCCGGGACTTACCTTATAAAGCAGTACTTC. It is translated as CASSRSGTYLIKQYF.

In nucleotides, the CDR3 is TGTGCCAGCAGTGAATATTTGCAGGGCTACGAGCAGTACTTC. It encodes CASSEYLQGYEQYF. The chain joins TRBV25-1 to TRBJ2-7; possible D gene TRBD1, 5 bases. Between the trimmed V and J ends, which lost 0 bases and 3 bases, there was a span of 9 bases. Germline CDR1 and CDR2: MGHDK and SYGVNS. CDR3 size: 14 residues.

This chain links TRBV4-3 with TRBJ1-1; 7 positions agree with TRBD1. The CDR3 runs to 15 residues. Germline V gene sequence: CDR1 LGHNA, CDR2 YSLEER. The V and J ends lost 6 bases and 5 bases, in that order; junction bases with no gene match: 12. The CDR3 DNA is TGCGCCAGCAGACACGGCACAGGGGTGTGGACTGAAGCTTTCTTT. Translated: CASRHGTGVWTEAFF.

The CDR3 DNA is TGCAGCGTCCCGGGCGGGACAGGGGCATTTGGAATGAACACTGAAGCTTTCTTT. It codes for CSVPGGTGAFGMNTEAFF. The chain carries TRBV29-1 and TRBJ1-1; 10 nucleotides line up with TRBD1. CDR1 is SQVTM, CDR2 ANQGSEA, per germline. This CDR3 spans 18 amino acids. The V segment lost 6 bases and the J segment 0 bases; nucleotides outside the gene matches: 16.

The table lists this clone with a count of one. This chain joins TRBV11-2 and TRBJ2-1; possibly TRBD1 for D (7 bases). From germline, CDR1 is SGHAT and CDR2 FQNNGV. Trimming removed 7 bases from V and 2 bases from J, with 15 bases in between. The CDR3 sequence is 15 residues long. CDR3 amino acids: CASKRGRGAYNEQFF. DNA for the CDR3: TGTGCCAGCAAAAGGGGCAGGGGGGCCTACAATGAGCAGTTCTTC. The whole variable domain, remainder taken from reference TRBV11-2 and TRBJ2-1, is EAGVAQSPRYKIIEKRQSVAFWCNPISGHATLYWYQQILGQGPKLLIQFQNNGVVDDSQLPKDRFSAERLKGVDSTLKIQPAKLEDSAVYLCASKRGRGAYNEQFFGPGTRLTVL.

This chain uses TRBV2 with TRBJ1-1, with 7 nucleotides matching TRBD1. The J segment lost 5 bases and the V segment lost 7 bases, leaving 13 bases of the junction unmatched. CDR1 is SNHLY, CDR2 FYNNEI, per germline. The CDR3 length is 15 residues. The CDR3 here is CASKQTGSEGTEAFF. DNA for the CDR3: TGTGCCAGCAAACAGACAGGGTCCGAGGGGACTGAAGCTTTCTTT.

This sequence joins TRBV10-3 and TRBJ2-1; no firm D call. The V end was cut by 0 bases, the J end by 4 bases, with 4 bases between. The CDR3 length is 13 residues. Germline V gene lookup returns CDR1 ENHRY and CDR2 SYGVKD. CDR3 in DNA: TGTGCCATCAGTGAGTCACAGTACAATGAGCAGTTCTTC. Its protein product is CAISESQYNEQFF.

The genes are TRBV19 and TRBJ1-5, with 8 bases identical to TRBD1. CDR3 size: 15 residues. J gave up 9 bases and V 5 bases, and 12 bases lay outside the gene matches. From germline, CDR1 is LNHDA and CDR2 SQIVND (reference sequence). CDR3 coding DNA: TGTGCCAGTAGTCTCTCTGGACAGGGCCAGGGGCCCCAGCATTTT. It yields the protein CASSLSGQGQGPQHF.

Turning to this clone: The junction departs from germline at one end; a sequencing error may be responsible. The CDR3 protein is CARSLGGGDRGREDTQYF. The CDR3 nucleotides are TGCGCCCGCAGCTTGGGGGGGGGCGACAGGGGGCGCGAAGATACGCAGTATTTT. This chain joins TRBV5-1 and TRBJ2-3; 10 bases match TRBD1. Germline-derived CDR1 and CDR2 are SGHRS and YFSETQ. This CDR3 contains 18 residues.

The chain employs TRBV27 and TRBJ1-2; a possible D gene is TRBD1 (6 bases). The CDR3 length is 15 residues. CDR1 is MNHEY, CDR2 SMNVEV, per germline (reference sequence). V lost 5 bases and J lost 4, with 17 bases in between. CDR3 nucleotide sequence: TGTGCCAGCAGTCCCACAGGGATCGGGTCCTATGGCTACACCTTC. Its protein product is CASSPTGIGSYGYTF.

The chain links TRBV29-1 to TRBJ2-2; TRBD2 aligns across 14 bases. CDR1 and CDR2 from the germline V gene are SQVTM and ANQGSEA. J was trimmed by 2 bases and V by 6 bases; bases with no gene match: 8. This CDR3 comprises 17 residues. CDR3 region: CSVRLAGGPLNTGELFF. CDR3 sequence (DNA): TGCAGCGTCAGACTAGCGGGGGGGCCCCTAAACACCGGGGAGCTGTTTTTT.

The chain has TRBV18 and TRBJ1-1; D unclear. CDR3 length: 13 residues. CDR1 is KGHSH and CDR2 is LQKENI in the germline V gene. V shed 4 bases and J shed 1 base, with 7 bases lying between them. The CDR3 DNA sequence: TGTGCCAGCTCACTTCGGAGGAACACTGAAGCTTTCTTT. Translation: CASSLRRNTEAFF.

This chain joins TRBV28 and TRBJ1-3; D is unclear. This CDR3 has 13 amino acids. Trimming removed 7 bases at V and 3 bases at J, with 10 bases between. Germline CDR1 reads MDHEN; CDR2 reads SYDVKM. The DNA of the CDR3 is TGTGCCAGCATTACATTAAATGGAAACACCATATATTTT. This encodes CASITLNGNTIYF.

The chain combines TRBV27 with TRBJ2-3; a possible D gene is TRBD2 (6 bases). Germline V gives CDR1 MNHEY, CDR2 SMNVEV (reference sequence). V was pared by 7 bases and J by 8 bases, with 25 bases between. The CDR3 covers 16 residues. This chain's CDR3 is CASKLGAEGAGGTQYF. DNA for the CDR3: TGTGCCAGCAAACTCGGAGCTGAAGGGGCCGGGGGTACGCAGTATTTT.

This clone was observed a few times. CDR3 bases: TGCAGTGCTAGTTCGGGGTTTGATTATGGCTACACCTTC. This translates into CSASSGFDYGYTF. The rearrangement links TRBV20-1 to TRBJ1-2; D not resolved. Germline V CDR1 and CDR2: DFQATT, SNEGSKA (reference sequence). Trimming took off 3 bases at V and 5 bases at J, with 13 bases between the two ends. This CDR3 spans 13 amino acids.

This clone was seen a handful of times. The chain joins TRBV18 to TRBJ1-2; D unclear. This CDR3 comprises 15 residues. The germline gives CDR1 KGHSH, CDR2 LQKENI. V gave up 3 bases and J gave up 4 bases, with 15 bases separating them. CDR3 region: CASSPRLLESYGYTF. CDR3 bases: TGTGCCAGCTCACCGCGTTTATTGGAGTCCTATGGCTACACCTTC. Filled out from reference TRBV18 and TRBJ1-2, the complete variable domain reads NAGVMQNPRHLVRRRGQEARLRCSPMKGHSHVYWYRQLPEEGLKFMVYLQKENIIDESGMPKERFSAEFPKEGPSILRIQQVVRGDSAAYFCASSPRLLESYGYTFGSGTRLTVV.

CDR3 bases: TGTGCCAGCAGCTCGACAGTAATGAGTGGCTACACCTTC. It specifies CASSSTVMSGYTF. V is TRBV7-3 and J is TRBJ1-2; D might be TRBD1 (5 bases). From germline, CDR1 is SGHTA and CDR2 FQGTGA. The CDR3 sequence is 13 residues long. Trimming shortened V by 4 bases and J by 7 bases, and 13 bases separated the two germline ends.

A single count supports this clone. The chain joins TRBV30 to TRBJ1-1, with TRBD1 matching 7 bases. Germline CDR1 GTSNPN, CDR2 SVGIG (reference sequence). The CDR3 totals 13 residues. V was pared by 4 bases and J by 1 base, with 3 bases of the junction left unmatched. CDR3 DNA sequence: TGTGCCTGGACGGGACAGCCGAACACTGAAGCTTTCTTT. This sequence encodes CAWTGQPNTEAFF.

The chain is built from TRBV11-2 and TRBJ2-2; D is unclear. Trimming shortened V by 1 base and J by 3 bases, and 9 bases separated the two germline ends. The CDR3 runs to 15 residues. The germline V gene encodes CDR1 SGHAT and CDR2 FQNNGV. CDR3 residues: CASSLGAFDTGELFF. CDR3 DNA: TGTGCCAGCAGCTTAGGAGCGTTTGACACCGGGGAGCTGTTTTTT.

The CDR3 here is CASSPNAGDNSPLHF. The CDR3 DNA reads as TGTGCCAGCTCACCAAATGCAGGGGACAATTCACCCCTCCACTTT. The chain carries TRBV18 and TRBJ1-6, with D possibly TRBD1 on 6 matching bases. Trimming shortened V by 2 bases and J by 7 bases, and 12 bases separated the two germline ends. CDR1 and CDR2 (germline): KGHSH, LQKENI. The CDR3 length is 15 residues.

The chain employs TRBV6-5 and TRBJ2-5, with D tentatively TRBD2 (5 bases). Trimming pared 7 bases from V and 1 base from J, leaving 10 bases between. CDR1 is MNHEY and CDR2 is SVGAGI in the germline V gene. The CDR3 is 13 residues long. This chain's CDR3 is CASKKAVQETQYF. CDR3 in DNA: TGTGCCAGCAAGAAAGCGGTCCAAGAGACCCAGTACTTC.

In its sample, this clone was seen once. The CDR3 region is CSARATSHYGYTF. As DNA, the CDR3 is TGCAGCGCCAGGGCCACAAGCCACTATGGCTACACCTTC. The V call is TRBV29-1, the J call TRBJ1-2; a possible D gene is TRBD1 (5 bases). Trimming stripped 7 bases from V and 3 bases from J, with 15 bases between. Germline V gene data show CDR1 as SQVTM and CDR2 as ANQGSEA. The CDR3 is 13 amino acids.

This chain links TRBV30 with TRBJ2-2; a possible D gene is TRBD1 (5 bases). This CDR3 spans 13 amino acids. CDR1 is GTSNPN, CDR2 SVGIG, per germline (reference sequence). Trimming removed 3 bases from V and 7 bases from J, with 12 bases in between. The CDR3 region has the DNA TGTGCCTGGAGCCTACCTAGGGGCGGGGAGCTGTTTTTT. Translating gives CAWSLPRGGELFF.

This clone has only one observation. The chain uses TRBV2 and TRBJ2-5; the D is unclear. Germline V CDR1 and CDR2: SNHLY, FYNNEI. Trimming removed 7 bases from V and 6 bases from J, with 9 bases in between. The CDR3 has 11 amino acids. The CDR3 region is CASTGSQTQYF. CDR3 coding DNA: TGTGCCAGCACCGGTAGCCAGACCCAGTACTTC.